This T cell receptor (beta chain) is from a study of blood T cell repertoires in COVID-19 (dated by TCRdb to about 2020). Broadly, across the study: Collaborator samples came from the United States, Italy and Spain and covered acute and convalescent phases of COVID-19. Where HLA class I and class II types were available, the types were taken from metadata supplied by the sample provider, not from assay-based typing. Subjects who had been exposed to COVID-19, were actively infected with it, or had recovered from it provided the deeply sampled blood TCRbeta repertoires that made up the dataset. The repertoires were released in a freely available public database meant as a resource for research on the immune response to SARS-CoV-2. The material from the prospective study consisted of cDNA or gDNA derived from T cells, B-cell-depleted T cells, or PBMCs. Samples were obtained from the ongoing ImmuneRACE study (first 160 participants) and from 1,000 to 1,500 subjects provided by 6 global collaborators. A de-identified subject ID, COVID-19 status, age in years and sex were almost always included in the sample metadata. General conclusions and limits of the study: The quantity of clinical and demographic metadata differed by source and by participant and was supplied without curation.

TCRbeta CDR3 regions were amplified from genomic DNA using the immunoSEQ Assay, a bias-controlled multiplex PCR. For the original study's pipeline: Within the assay, amplification of reference gene primers was used to estimate how many nucleated cells each sample contained. To quantify the absolute abundance of each unique TCRbeta CDR3 rearrangement, sequence reads were collapsed and filtered. Productive Simpson clonality was computed per sample as the square root of Simpson's diversity index over productive rearrangements. TCRdb holds this immuneACCESS table with in-frame rearrangements only. Some clones are missing; in checked studies, unresolved V genes explain under half, and the rest has no known cause. D and trimming were read from the DNA, whereas the V and J calls and clone size are those reported in that table. Across this sample there are about 190,000 clones, with approximately 84% seen only once. The ten largest clones represent 3.2% of the sample.

Reading from cysteine to phenylalanine, the CDR3 counts 16 amino acids. Only the CDR3 DNA stays, 48 bases, in frame from base 1. V is shortened by 0 bases, J by 4 bases, and the region joining them spans 13 bases. The germline V gene provides CDR1 SGHRS and CDR2 YFSETQ. Participants in the prospective study were enrolled through a virtual design, were aged 18 to 89 years, and lived in about two dozen United States geographic areas. To assign participants to cohorts, the prospective study relied on clinical history that participants themselves reported in a screening survey and a study questionnaire. ImmuneRACE Cohort 3 recovered participants were defined by two consecutive negative NP/OP PCR tests, healthcare professional clearance, or symptom resolution. Mobile phlebotomists in the prospective study collected whole blood, serum and a nasopharyngeal or oropharyngeal swab from every participant. Over a roughly 2-month period, participants in the prospective study had the option of providing additional blood draws and questionnaires. Before DNA extraction, prospective study blood samples were shipped either frozen or at room temperature.

A note on this clone: Its antigen is unknown. Base-call qualities are not available, and no considerably larger clone is one nucleotide away.

The receptor chain draws on TRBV5-1 and TRBJ2-2; the D gene is perhaps TRBD1, on 5 matching bases. Sequencing was done on a sample of PBMCs or T cells enriched from blood (not recorded which). This receptor was obtained from a woman under 40 who had recovered from COVID-19. The CDR3 protein is CASSLVTQGATGELFF. The DNA sequence reads TGCGCCAGCAGCTTGGTTACCCAAGGGGCCACCGGGGAGCTGTTTTTT.